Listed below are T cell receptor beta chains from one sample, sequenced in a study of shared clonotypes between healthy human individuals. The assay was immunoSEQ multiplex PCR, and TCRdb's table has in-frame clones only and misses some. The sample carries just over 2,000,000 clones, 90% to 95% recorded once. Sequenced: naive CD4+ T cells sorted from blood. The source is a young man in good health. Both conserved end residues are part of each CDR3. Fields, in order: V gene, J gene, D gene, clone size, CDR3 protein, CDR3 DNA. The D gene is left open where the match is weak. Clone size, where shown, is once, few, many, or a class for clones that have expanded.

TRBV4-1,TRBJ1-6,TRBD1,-,CASSQAPGGYSPLHF,TGCGCCAGCAGCCAAGCCCCAGGGGGCTACTCACCCCTCCACTTT
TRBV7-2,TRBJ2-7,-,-,CASSLEGLTYEQYF,TGTGCCAGCAGCTTAGAAGGTCTTACCTACGAGCAGTACTTC
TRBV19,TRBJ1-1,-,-,CASSIRRVNTEAFF,TGTGCCAGTAGTATCCGGCGGGTTAACACTGAAGCTTTCTTT
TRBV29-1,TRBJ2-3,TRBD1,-,CSVAGTGGGTDTQYF,TGCAGCGTTGCAGGAACAGGGGGAGGCACAGATACGCAGTATTTT
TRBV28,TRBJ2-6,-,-,CASSLGGGSSGANVLTF,TGTGCCAGCAGTTTGGGAGGGGGCAGCTCTGGGGCCAACGTCCTGACTTTC
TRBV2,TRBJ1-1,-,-,CASRAGQSNTEAFF,TGTGCCAGCAGAGCGGGACAAAGCAACACTGAAGCTTTCTTT
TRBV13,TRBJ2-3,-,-,CASSLRYRTGRADTQYF,TGTGCCAGCAGCTTAAGGTATCGGACAGGGAGGGCAGATACGCAGTATTTT
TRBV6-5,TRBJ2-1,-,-,CASTPSGSYNEQFF,TGTGCCAGCACCCCTTCAGGTTCCTACAATGAGCAGTTCTTC
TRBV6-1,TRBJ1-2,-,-,CASSPDRIGTYGYTF,TGTGCCAGCAGTCCGGACCGGATTGGAACTTATGGCTACACCTTC
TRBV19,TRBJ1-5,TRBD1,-,CASSPTLGQANQPQHF,TGTGCCAGTAGTCCTACTCTAGGACAGGCTAATCAGCCCCAGCATTTT
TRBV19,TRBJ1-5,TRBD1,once,CASSIFGQGVRSSNQPQHF,TGTGCCAGTAGTATCTTTGGACAGGGGGTGAGGTCTAGCAATCAGCCCCAGCATTTT
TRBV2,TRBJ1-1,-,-,CASSASNTEAFF,TGTGCCAGCAGTGCCAGTAACACTGAAGCTTTCTTT
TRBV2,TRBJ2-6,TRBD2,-,CASGSGNGANVLTF,TGTGCCAGCGGTAGCGGGAATGGGGCCAACGTCCTGACTTTC
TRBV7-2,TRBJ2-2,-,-,CASSFDRTPQGPGELFF,TGTGCCAGCAGCTTTGATAGGACACCCCAAGGGCCCGGGGAGCTGTTTTTT
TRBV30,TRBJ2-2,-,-,CAWSVWGSGELFF,TGTGCCTGGAGTGTCTGGGGATCCGGGGAGCTGTTTTTT
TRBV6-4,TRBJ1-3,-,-,CASSARLPLYGNTIYF,TGTGCCAGCAGTGCCAGACTCCCGTTATATGGAAACACCATATATTTT
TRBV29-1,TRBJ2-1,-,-,CSVESLLSYNEQFF,TGCAGCGTTGAGTCCCTACTTTCCTACAATGAGCAGTTCTTC
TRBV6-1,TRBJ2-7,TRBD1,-,CASTYGTVAYEQYF,TGTGCCAGCACATACGGGACAGTGGCCTACGAGCAGTACTTC
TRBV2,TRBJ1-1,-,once,CASSEGGRNTEAFF,TGTGCCAGCAGTGAAGGCGGGCGGAACACTGAAGCTTTCTTT